This note documents a single T cell receptor beta chain sequence. The CDR3 is made up of 13 amino acids. From germline, CDR1 is GTSNPN and CDR2 SVGIG (reference sequence). V shed 2 bases and J shed 2 bases, with 9 bases lying between them. These data belong to a study of blood T cell repertoires in COVID-19. Study context: Researchers got acute and convalescent COVID-19 samples from the United States, Italy and Spain. PBMCs, B-cell-depleted T cells, or T cells were the source of the cDNA or gDNA that made up the material.

As processed by the authors: Nucleated cell number was recorded as an estimate derived from reference gene primer amplification. The method was immunoSEQ multiplex PCR; TCRdb's version includes in-frame clones alone and lacks a portion of them. V and J calls and clone size are those listed in that table; D and trimming were worked out from the DNA. Here the sample spans about half a million clones, approximately 85% being singletons. The TCR sequence derives from a human donor in a cohort sampled during active COVID-19. The sequencing sample was made of peripheral blood. The chain joins TRBV30 to TRBJ1-1; D might be TRBD1 (6 bases). The CDR3 region has the DNA TGTGCCTGGAGTTTACAGGGAAACACTGAAGCTTTCTTT. This codes for CAWSLQGNTEAFF.